This T cell receptor (beta chain) was retrieved from a study of identical twins (dated by TCRdb to 2016 to 2017). For the study in its entirety: TCR alpha and beta repertoires from monozygotic twins, unrelated adults of various ages and cord blood were deep-sequenced to test whether fetal clonotypes persist. To rule out contamination, the twin experiments were replicated at different times with different library preparation protocols. Points the paper makes about the study in general: Abundant cord blood beta clonotypes had fewer insertions, young adult naive repertoires showed a similar but weaker trend, and memory repertoires showed no such trend. Invariant T cells such as MAIT and iNKT could partly confound zero-insertion analyses, although diverse VJ usage argued against such confounding for most clonotypes. Because the same donors could not be followed over many years, the conclusions depended on cross-sectional statistical analysis. In monozygotic twins, out-of-frame TCR alpha sharing was systematically underestimated by recombination models, although the models agreed with sharing between unrelated individuals. Compared with coincidental sharing between unrelated individuals, an excess of low generation-probability sequences was observed among out-of-frame TCR alpha sequences shared between twins. In beta out-of-frame sequences, excess twin sharing was weaker, because having fewer shared sequences lowered the signal-to-noise ratio.

V is pared back by 0 bases and J by 4 bases, with 9 bases lying between the germline termini. According to the germline V gene (reference sequence), CDR1 reads DFQATT and CDR2 reads SNEGSKA. Reading from cysteine to phenylalanine, the CDR3 counts 14 amino acids. Only the CDR3 part of the read is kept: 42 bases, read in frame from the first base. Library preparation employed 5' RACE. The sequencing machine was an Illumina HiSeq 2000. Template switching introduced a universal primer binding site; the final cDNA contained a unique molecular identifier, enabling accurate counting of TCR cDNA molecules. First-strand cDNA for TCR alpha and beta chains was synthesized from specific primers in the conserved constant-segment region. Each cDNA library was double barcoded, with a SMART-Mk sample barcode plus Illumina barcodes, to control for contamination. Two successive PCR steps introduced TruSeq adapter sequences along with Illumina sample barcodes. The TCR alpha and beta cDNA libraries were sequenced on the Illumina HiSeq platform using custom primers. The original methods were these. Raw reads were processed with MiGEC to extract unique molecular identifiers, and MiXCR was used to determine CDR3 positions. For each individual, recombination models were inferred using an EM algorithm with the repgenHMM and IGoR tools. Shared clonotypes were analyzed with the tcR package in R, and sharing was normalized by the product of cloneset sizes. Out-of-frame nonproductive sequences were analyzed to study raw recombination free of thymic and clonal selection effects. TCRdb cleaned the public reads at Q25 with fastp, built clones with MiXCR and kept in-frame beta chains. Identical CDR3 protein sequences are pooled into one entry, listed with their most common genes and DNA. The V and J calls come from TCRdb's annotation, not from the publication. The sample profile shows around 250,000 distinct CDR3 sequences; 10% to 15% of them were found once. The ten largest account for about 4% of the sample.

Remarks on this clonotype: There is no known antigen for this receptor. It has no much larger one-base neighbor in the sample; base qualities were not kept.

Only healthy Caucasian donors were included. The twin cohort consisted of three pairs of female monozygotic twins, all aged roughly 18 to 29 years. Miltenyi CD45RO+ enrichment and human naive T-cell isolation kits were used to isolate memory (CD45RO+) and naive T cells from PBMC. This sample was also put to use in a study of yellow fever vaccine responses in identical twins. The second study reports: According to the authors, the vaccine-induced T cell response in identical twins seemed to be partly convergent and partly specific to each individual. In identical twins, the study followed T cell clones that responded to the vaccine with precision.

The sample consisted of memory (CD45RO+) T cells sorted from blood. The intended sense of this specimen's cell subset or site label: CD45RO+ enriched T cells. The sequence came from a young woman in good health. The chain is made from TRBV20-1 and TRBJ2-2; the D gene remains uncertain. The sequenced DNA is TGCAGTGCTAGAGATATGCAGTCCACCGGGGAGCTGTTTTTT. This sequence encodes CSARDMQSTGELFF.